Detailed here is one TCR beta chain. Its antigen is not identified. These data belong to a study of cytomegalovirus exposure and HLA in healthy donors. It was with 60 Vbeta and 13 Jbeta primers that the PCR ran. TCRdb keeps only in-frame clones here, not all; method: immunoSEQ multiplex PCR. The table records more than 75,000 clones, 90% of them present only once. The germline CDR1 and CDR2 sequences are LGHNT and FRNRAP. The CDR3 extends over 16 amino acids. Deletions cut 5 bases from V and 9 bases from J, with 23 bases between. General study points: In a later analysis, parvovirus B19, influenza, CMV and Epstein-Barr virus appeared linked to several top co-occurrence clusters. Overall, around 150 TCR beta chains were annotated as cytomegalovirus-associated. A later analysis linked a missense variant in DCLRE1C to the trimming of TCR beta V and J genes.

This receptor was taken from a young man in good health and CMV-seronegative. The chain joins TRBV12-5 to TRBJ2-1; D may be TRBD1 (6 bases). Sequenced sample: PBMCs. The CDR3 region is CASGTRTAQLVSEQFF. CDR3 DNA sequence: TGTGCTAGTGGTACGAGGACAGCGCAGTTGGTCAGTGAGCAGTTCTTC. The variable domain in full, completed from reference TRBV12-5 and TRBJ2-1, reads DARVTQTPRHKVTEMGQEVTMRCQPILGHNTVFWYRQTMMQGLELLAYFRNRAPLDDSGMPKDRFSAEMPDATLATLKIQPSEPRDSAVYFCASGTRTAQLVSEQFFGPGTRLTVL.